The 24 T cell receptor beta chains below come from one sample, sequenced in a study of PD-1 blockade in classical Hodgkin lymphoma. Clones were read by immunoSEQ multiplex PCR, and TCRdb kept only the in-frame ones, dropping some. The repertoire has around 96,000 clones, roughly 83% of them found once; the top ten carry over 9%. The patients all showed relapse after autologous stem cell transplantation, while their brentuximab vedotin exposure varied. Sequences were derived from peripheral blood mononuclear cells (PBMCs), sampled at baseline. The receptors were sampled from a human donor with classical Hodgkin lymphoma.

This clone was counted once. The rearrangement uses TRBV7-2 and TRBJ1-2; 11 bases line up with TRBD1. CDR1 is SGHTA, CDR2 FQGNSA, per germline. The CDR3 covers 15 residues. J lost 8 bases, V lost 5 bases, and 10 bases had no gene match. The CDR3 nucleotides read TGTGCCAGCAGCCCCCAGGGACAGGGGGTTGGGGGCTACACCTTC. Amino acids: CASSPQGQGVGGYTF.

The CDR3 coding sequence is TGTGCCAGCAGTAACCTCCGTGGACAGGGCGAAGGCTACACCTTC. As protein: CASSNLRGQGEGYTF. This chain joins TRBV6-1 and TRBJ1-2, with TRBD1 identical over 8 bases. Germline-derived CDR1 and CDR2 are MNHNS and SASEGT. V trimming: 5 bases; J trimming: 8 bases; junction bases outside the gene matches: 13. CDR3 length: 15 amino acids.

The gene calls are TRBV27 and TRBJ2-7, with D possibly being TRBD1 (6 bases). Deletions cut 3 bases from V and 6 bases from J, with 24 bases between. From germline, CDR1 is MNHEY and CDR2 SMNVEV (reference sequence). The CDR3 extends over 17 amino acids. The chain's CDR3 is CASSFPTAARTRGEQYF. DNA of the CDR3: TGTGCCAGCAGTTTCCCCACAGCGGCACGAACCAGGGGCGAGCAGTACTTC.

The rearrangement joins TRBV27 to TRBJ2-1; D remains ambiguous. Germline CDR1 is MNHEY and CDR2 is SMNVEV (reference sequence). The V end lost 7 bases, the J end lost 1 base, and 17 bases lay between the germline ends. The CDR3 has 16 amino acids. The CDR3 here is CASTPVAGRSYNEQFF. In DNA, the CDR3 is TGTGCCAGCACACCCGTGGCAGGCCGATCCTACAATGAGCAGTTCTTC.

This chain connects TRBV6-1 to TRBJ1-5; D might be TRBD1 (5 bases). The CDR3 spans 14 residues. CDR1 is MNHNS and CDR2 is SASEGT in the germline V gene. The V and J ends lost 7 bases and 3 bases respectively, with 13 bases between them. CDR3 in amino acids: CASILSRVNQPQHF. CDR3 coding DNA: TGTGCCAGCATCCTCTCCAGGGTCAATCAGCCCCAGCATTTT.

The genes are TRBV7-9 and TRBJ2-7; no firm D call. Germline-derived CDR1 and CDR2 are SEHNR and FQNEAQ (reference sequence). V was shortened by 4 bases and J by 2 bases, with 9 bases between the two germline ends. CDR3 length equals 13 residues. As DNA, the CDR3 is TGTGCCAGCAGCTATGACGAACCCTACGAGCAGTACTTC. It encodes CASSYDEPYEQYF.

V is TRBV30 and J is TRBJ1-3; D is ambiguous. Germline CDR1 and CDR2: GTSNPN and SVGIG (reference sequence). Between the trimmed V and J ends, which lost 3 bases and 4 bases, there was a span of 10 bases. The CDR3 extends over 13 amino acids. The DNA of the CDR3 is TGTGCCTGGAGGTCCCTCGCGGGAAACACCATATATTTT. As protein: CAWRSLAGNTIYF.

V usage is TRBV19 and J usage is TRBJ1-1, with D possibly TRBD1 on 5 matching bases. The V and J ends lost 3 bases and 6 bases respectively, with 20 bases between them. This CDR3 contains 16 residues. Germline V gene lookup returns CDR1 LNHDA and CDR2 SQIVND (reference sequence). CDR3 sequence (DNA): TGTGCCAGTAGTATCCCCCGAGCAGGGAGGATCCCTGAAGCTTTCTTT. Protein: CASSIPRAGRIPEAFF.

The chain has TRBV2 and TRBJ2-6; D is uncertain. The V end lost 7 bases, the J end lost 2 bases, and 15 bases lay between the germline ends. CDR1 is SNHLY, CDR2 FYNNEI, per germline. The CDR3 extends over 16 amino acids. The CDR3 region has the DNA TGTGCCAGCACTTGGCAAGGCCGGGCTGGGGCCAACGTCCTGACTTTC. Translating it yields CASTWQGRAGANVLTF.

The rearrangement links TRBV6-6 to TRBJ2-1; D gene uncertain. In germline, CDR1 is MNHNY, CDR2 SVGAGI (reference sequence). The CDR3 has 14 amino acids. Trimming removed 4 bases at V and 0 bases at J, with 7 bases between. CDR3 in amino acids: CASSSLGSYNEQFF. CDR3 coding DNA: TGTGCCAGCAGTTCCCTCGGCTCCTACAATGAGCAGTTCTTC.

The chain links TRBV10-2 to TRBJ2-1; TRBD2 matches 7 bases. In germline, CDR1 is WSHSY, CDR2 SAAADI. This CDR3 has 14 amino acids. V was pared by 10 bases and J by 4 bases, with 10 bases of the junction left unmatched. The CDR3: CATRGLAEYNEQFF. In nucleotides, the CDR3 is TGCGCCACCAGAGGCCTAGCGGAATACAATGAGCAGTTCTTC.

The V and J genes are TRBV25-1 and TRBJ2-2, with TRBD2 matching 8 bases. This CDR3 has 12 amino acids. Germline assignment: CDR1 MGHDK and CDR2 SYGVNS. J was trimmed by 6 bases and V by 7 bases; bases with no gene match: 1. For the CDR3, the DNA is TGTGCCAGCACACTAGCGGCCGGGGAGCTGTTTTTT. This encodes CASTLAAGELFF.

This CDR3 reads CAISESQTYGYTF. The CDR3 DNA reads TGTGCCATCAGTGAGAGTCAGACCTATGGCTACACCTTC. J is TRBJ1-2 and V is TRBV10-3; D remains unclear. Trimming left V 2 bases short and J 4 bases short, with 8 bases between. Germline-derived CDR1 and CDR2 are ENHRY and SYGVKD. This CDR3 spans 13 amino acids.

The CDR3 spells CAISGGDRGHLDEKLFF. The CDR3 DNA is TGTGCCATCAGTGGTGGGGACAGGGGACATTTGGATGAAAAACTGTTTTTT. The gene calls are TRBV10-3 and TRBJ1-4, with 10 bases lining up with TRBD1. This CDR3 contains 17 residues. The germline CDR1 and CDR2 sequences are ENHRY and SYGVKD. V gave up 4 bases and J gave up 6 bases; unmatched junction bases: 11.

This chain's CDR3 is CASSYGRTPWTGELFF. CDR3 DNA sequence: TGTGCCAGCAGTTACGGACGTACCCCGTGGACCGGGGAGCTGTTTTTT. This sequence joins TRBV2 and TRBJ2-2; no reliable D call. Looked up from germline, CDR1 is SNHLY and CDR2 is FYNNEI. This CDR3 is built from 16 residues. Trimming cost V 5 bases and J 5 bases, with 18 bases left between them.

The chain joins TRBV11-2 to TRBJ2-7; tentatively, D is TRBD2 (8 bases). CDR1 SGHAT and CDR2 FQNNGV come from the germline V gene. The CDR3 is made up of 16 amino acids. V was shortened by 7 bases and J by 4 bases, with 23 bases between the two germline ends. The CDR3 is CASNQQGYGRDYEQYF. DNA of the CDR3: TGTGCCAGCAACCAACAGGGGTACGGGAGGGATTACGAGCAGTACTTC.

This clone has a single count. V is TRBV5-1 and J is TRBJ2-7; no reliable D call. The ends were cut back, 3 bases at V and 0 bases at J, with 16 bases in the middle. Germline V gene data show CDR1 as SGHRS and CDR2 as YFSETQ. This CDR3 is built from 16 residues. This chain's CDR3 is CASSSDGSASSYEQYF. The CDR3 nucleotides are TGCGCCAGCAGCTCGGACGGCAGTGCTTCCTCCTACGAGCAGTACTTC. Full variable domain (remainder filled in from reference TRBV5-1 and TRBJ2-7): KAGVTQTPRYLIKTRGQQVTLSCSPISGHRSVSWYQQTPGQGLQFLFEYFSETQRNKGNFPGRFSGRQFSNSRSEMNVSTLELGDSALYLCASSSDGSASSYEQYFGPGTRLTVT.

This clone was picked up a small number of times. The chain employs TRBV5-6 and TRBJ1-1, with no clear D. The CDR3 is 13 residues long. Trimming took off 4 bases at V and 2 bases at J, with 9 bases between the two ends. The germline gives CDR1 SGHDT, CDR2 YYEEEE. The CDR3 is CASSDWINTEAFF. The CDR3 coding sequence is TGTGCCAGCAGCGATTGGATTAACACTGAAGCTTTCTTT. Full variable domain (remainder filled in from reference TRBV5-6 and TRBJ1-1): DAGVTQSPTHLIKTRGQQVTLRCSPKSGHDTVSWYQQALGQGPQFIFQYYEEEERQRGNFPDRFSGHQFPNYSSELNVNALLLGDSALYLCASSDWINTEAFFGQGTRLTVV.

This CDR3 is CASSDPGIFVGRSQYF. In DNA, the CDR3 is TGTGCCAGCAGTGACCCGGGCATATTCGTCGGGAGGAGCCAGTACTTC. V is TRBV25-1 and J is TRBJ2-5, with TRBD2 identical over 7 bases. The CDR3 has 16 amino acids. With 3 bases clipped from V and 10 bases from J, the junction kept 17 bases outside the gene matches. Germline CDR1 is MGHDK and CDR2 is SYGVNS.

This chain uses TRBV4-2 with TRBJ1-3; D is undetermined. Germline CDR1 is LGHNA and CDR2 is YNFKEQ. The CDR3 is 12 residues long. Trimming took off 0 bases at V and 8 bases at J, with 5 bases between the two ends. The CDR3, as DNA: TGTGCCAGCAGCCAAGATTGGGACACCATATATTTT. It codes for CASSQDWDTIYF.

The chain links TRBV10-2 to TRBJ2-7, with a weak D call TRBD1 (6 bases). Trimming shortened V by 0 bases and J by 0 bases, and 15 bases separated the two germline ends. The CDR3 loop spans 17 amino acids. Germline V gene sequence: CDR1 WSHSY, CDR2 SAAADI. The DNA of the CDR3 is TGCGCCAGCAGTGAGTCGGCCGGGACACTTAGCTCCTACGAGCAGTACTTC. Protein: CASSESAGTLSSYEQYF.

This clone has just a few counts. CDR3 residues: CASSPNSWSTDTQYF. The CDR3 nucleotides read TGTGCCAGCAGTCCCAACAGCTGGAGTACAGATACGCAGTATTTT. This chain connects TRBV27 to TRBJ2-3; D remains ambiguous. Trimming took off 5 bases at V and 3 bases at J, with 15 bases between the two ends. This CDR3 spans 15 amino acids. Per germline, CDR1 MNHEY and CDR2 SMNVEV (reference sequence).

The gene calls are TRBV6-1 and TRBJ1-2; tentative D call: TRBD1 (5 bases). CDR3 length: 13 amino acids. Germline loops: CDR1 MNHNS, CDR2 SASEGT. Trimming removed 1 base from V and 5 bases from J, with 8 bases in between. The CDR3 region has the DNA TGTGCCAGCAGTGAAGAGGGACGGTATGGCTACACCTTC. Residues: CASSEEGRYGYTF.

With regard to this clone: The sample has other DNA sequences that encode this CDR3 too. The chain carries TRBV5-1 and TRBJ1-1; a weak D match, TRBD1 (6 bases). Deletions cut 0 bases from V and 5 bases from J, with 11 bases between. The CDR3 runs 14 residues. CDR1 and CDR2 (germline): SGHRS, YFSETQ. CDR3 region: CASSLVGQGTEAFF. For the CDR3, the DNA is TGCGCCAGCAGCTTGGTGGGCCAGGGGACTGAAGCTTTCTTT.